The 31 T cell receptor beta chains reported below all come from one sample, sequenced in a study of blood T cell repertoires in COVID-19. TCRdb's table, derived via immunoSEQ multiplex PCR, lists solely in-frame clones and lacks some. Of hundreds of thousands of clones detected, 65% to 85% appear once; the ten largest clones hold 1.3%. The sequencing sample was made of peripheral blood. The receptors derive from a young woman with COVID-19, enrolled during active disease.

The chain recombines TRBV18 with TRBJ2-2; 7 bases agree with TRBD1. The V gene end was trimmed by 2 bases and the J gene end by 4 bases; junction bases not matched to a gene: 13. Germline values: CDR1 KGHSH, CDR2 LQKENI. CDR3 length equals 18 residues. The CDR3 protein is CASSPSIFGTDLTGELFF. For the CDR3, the DNA is TGTGCCAGCTCACCATCGATTTTTGGGACAGACCTCACCGGGGAGCTGTTTTTT. Full variable domain (outside the CDR3, taken from reference TRBV18 and TRBJ2-2): NAGVMQNPRHLVRRRGQEARLRCSPMKGHSHVYWYRQLPEEGLKFMVYLQKENIIDESGMPKERFSAEFPKEGPSILRIQQVVRGDSAAYFCASSPSIFGTDLTGELFFGEGSRLTVL.

This chain connects TRBV19 to TRBJ1-1; D remains unclear. Germline V gene sequence: CDR1 LNHDA, CDR2 SQIVND (reference sequence). Trimming shortened V by 3 bases and J by 1 base, and 9 bases separated the two germline ends. This CDR3 comprises 14 residues. The chain's CDR3 is CASSIDGRNTEAFF. CDR3 nucleotide sequence: TGTGCCAGTAGTATCGACGGGAGGAACACTGAAGCTTTCTTT. The complete variable domain, with remaining parts taken from reference TRBV19 and TRBJ1-1, reads DGGITQSPKYLFRKEGQNVTLSCEQNLNHDAMYWYRQDPGQGLRLIYYSQIVNDFQKGDIAEGYSVSREKKESFPLTVTSAQKNPTAFYLCASSIDGRNTEAFFGQGTRLTVV.

The chain has TRBV6-2 or TRBV6-3 and TRBJ1-2; D not resolved. Trimming took off 4 bases at V and 1 base at J, with 13 bases between the two ends. Germline V CDR1 and CDR2: MNHEY, SVGEGT. CDR3 size: 15 residues. In DNA form, the CDR3 reads TGTGCCAGCAGTTTTACGGGAGGAGTTAACTATGGCTACACCTTC. It specifies CASSFTGGVNYGYTF.

V usage is TRBV7-2 and J usage is TRBJ1-1, with D perhaps matching TRBD1 (6 bases). Trimming stripped 2 bases from V and 1 base from J, with 11 bases between. Germline values: CDR1 SGHTA, CDR2 FQGNSA. The CDR3 is made up of 15 amino acids. CDR3 sequence reads: CASSLRGARNTEAFF. DNA for the CDR3: TGTGCCAGCAGCTTACGGGGGGCTAGGAACACTGAAGCTTTCTTT.

The count of this clone is one. This chain links TRBV5-1 with TRBJ1-1, with 7 bases that match TRBD1. Per germline, CDR1 SGHRS and CDR2 YFSETQ. CDR3 length equals 15 residues. V lost 1 base and J lost 1; bases outside the gene matches: 4. The CDR3 nucleotides read TGCGCCAGCAGCTTGCTAGGGGGCCAGAACACTGAAGCTTTCTTT. Amino acids: CASSLLGGQNTEAFF. Full variable domain (rest looked up from reference TRBV5-1 and TRBJ1-1): KAGVTQTPRYLIKTRGQQVTLSCSPISGHRSVSWYQQTPGQGLQFLFEYFSETQRNKGNFPGRFSGRQFSNSRSEMNVSTLELGDSALYLCASSLLGGQNTEAFFGQGTRLTVV.

The chain carries TRBV20-1 and TRBJ1-2, with a possible D match to TRBD1 (5 bases). The CDR3 has 11 residues. Per germline, CDR1 DFQATT and CDR2 SNEGSKA (reference sequence). V lost 2 bases and J 6 bases, leaving 7 bases between the germline ends. CDR3 in amino acids: CSARTGDGYTF. The CDR3 DNA is TGCAGTGCTAGAACGGGGGATGGCTACACCTTC.

The genes are TRBV5-4 and TRBJ1-2; possible D gene TRBD1, 6 bases. Trimming left V 6 bases short and J 2 bases short, with 14 bases between. The CDR3 has 14 amino acids. In germline, CDR1 is SGHNT, CDR2 YYREEE (reference sequence). The CDR3, as DNA: TGTGCCAGCACAGCAGGGAGGGGGAACTATGGCTACACCTTC. Translating gives CASTAGRGNYGYTF.

The chain is built from TRBV7-3 and TRBJ2-2; 10 bases map to TRBD1. Germline CDR1 SGHTA, CDR2 FQGTGA. Trimming at V came to 5 bases and at J to 5 bases, leaving 11 bases not matched to a gene. The CDR3 consists of 17 residues. In nucleotides, the CDR3 is TGTGCCAGCAGCCCCACCCGACAGGGGGCAGGTACCGGGGAGCTGTTTTTT. Protein product: CASSPTRQGAGTGELFF.

The chain combines TRBV9 with TRBJ2-1; 8 bases are a match to TRBD2. Germline CDR1 and CDR2: SGDLS and YYNGEE. CDR3 length: 16 amino acids. V lost 0 bases and J lost 5; bases outside the gene matches: 7. The CDR3 protein is CASSVGGSGSHNEQFF. DNA for the CDR3: TGTGCCAGCAGCGTAGGGGGCAGCGGGAGCCACAATGAGCAGTTCTTC.

Written as DNA, the CDR3 is TGCGCCAGCAGCTTGGCCGCTAGCGCCACCGGGGAGCTGTTTTTT. Translation: CASSLAASATGELFF. The chain combines TRBV5-1 with TRBJ2-2; D may be TRBD2 (6 bases). V lost 0 bases to trimming and J lost 4 bases, with 10 bases between them. The CDR3 covers 15 residues. Germline-derived CDR1 and CDR2 are SGHRS and YFSETQ.

The chain has TRBV9 and TRBJ2-5; D is unresolved. V was pared by 4 bases and J by 3 bases, with 7 bases between. The CDR3 totals 12 residues. The germline CDR1 and CDR2 sequences are SGDLS and YYNGEE. CDR3 bases: TGTGCCAGCAGCCTAACCGAAGAGACCCAGTACTTC. Encoded protein: CASSLTEETQYF. The full variable domain, its missing parts supplied by reference TRBV9 and TRBJ2-5, is DSGVTQTPKHLITATGQRVTLRCSPRSGDLSVYWYQQSLDQGLQFLIQYYNGEERAKGNILERFSAQQFPDLHSELNLSSLELGDSALYFCASSLTEETQYFGPGTRLLVL.

CDR3 residues: CASSLTGIGGYTF. CDR3 bases: TGTGCCAGCAGTTTGACCGGGATCGGTGGCTACACCTTC. The chain recombines TRBV28 with TRBJ1-2; D gene ambiguous. With 3 bases removed from V and 7 bases from J, the gap between germline ends came to 12 bases. This CDR3 spans 13 amino acids. CDR1 MDHEN and CDR2 SYDVKM come from the germline V gene.

The chain couples TRBV19 to TRBJ2-3, with TRBD2 matching 9 bases. The CDR3 spans 17 residues. Germline V gives CDR1 LNHDA, CDR2 SQIVND (reference sequence). V lost 0 bases and J lost 5; bases outside the gene matches: 9. CDR3 nucleotides: TGTGCCAGTAGTATAGATCGCGGCGGGGGGGCGATAGATACGCAGTATTTT. Its protein product is CASSIDRGGGAIDTQYF.

V gene TRBV3-1 (or the pseudogene TRBV3-2) combines with J gene TRBJ2-1, with TRBD2 identical over 8 bases. V lost 0 bases to trimming and J lost 3 bases; unmatched junction nucleotides: 7. From germline, CDR1 is LGHDT and CDR2 YNNKEL (reference sequence). The CDR3 totals 17 residues. CDR3 in DNA: TGTGCCAGCAGCCAAGAGGGGGGACTAGTTTACTACAATGAGCAGTTCTTC. It codes for CASSQEGGLVYYNEQFF.

DNA for the CDR3: TGTGCCAGCAGCCAACCCACCCTCGCCGGACTCAGTGCAACTAATGAAAAACTGTTTTTT. Its protein product is CASSQPTLAGLSATNEKLFF. The gene calls are TRBV4-2 and TRBJ1-4; D not certain. In germline, CDR1 is LGHNA, CDR2 YNFKEQ. Trimming took 2 bases from V and 0 from J, leaving 22 bases between them. This CDR3 comprises 20 residues.

The gene calls are TRBV2 and TRBJ2-2; D gene ambiguous. This CDR3 is 12 amino acids long. Germline loops: CDR1 SNHLY, CDR2 FYNNEI. Trimming pared 7 bases from V and 3 bases from J, leaving 6 bases between. The CDR3 region has the DNA TGTGCCAGCAACACAGACACCGGGGAGCTGTTTTTT. Its protein product is CASNTDTGELFF.

The genes are TRBV9 and TRBJ2-1, with a tentative D call TRBD2 (6 bases). The CDR3 length is 16 residues. V lost 3 bases and J lost 0, with 13 bases in between. Germline values: CDR1 SGDLS, CDR2 YYNGEE. The CDR3 nucleotides read TGTGCCAGCAGCGGGGACTCGAGAAGCTCCTACAATGAGCAGTTCTTC. This encodes CASSGDSRSSYNEQFF.

The CDR3 loop reads CASIFEPGYNYGYTF. The CDR3 region has the DNA TGCGCCAGCATCTTCGAGCCAGGGTATAACTATGGCTACACCTTC. This rearrangement joins TRBV5-1 to TRBJ1-2, with D tentatively TRBD1 (5 bases). CDR3 length equals 15 residues. Deletions cut 6 bases from V and 1 base from J, with 16 bases between. Germline V gene lookup returns CDR1 SGHRS and CDR2 YFSETQ.

The V call is TRBV19, the J call TRBJ2-5; 11 nucleotides agree with TRBD2. The CDR3 has 16 residues. V lost 6 bases to trimming and J lost 1 base; unmatched junction nucleotides: 7. Per the germline V gene, CDR1 is LNHDA and CDR2 is SQIVND (reference sequence). In DNA form, the CDR3 reads TGTGCCAGTAGATCGGGGCTAGCGGGGGGCCAAGAGACCCAGTACTTC. Protein product: CASRSGLAGGQETQYF.

Only a few counts were recorded for this clone. This sequence joins TRBV19 and TRBJ1-2, with D possibly TRBD1 on 5 matching bases. Germline V gene lookup returns CDR1 LNHDA and CDR2 SQIVND (reference sequence). Trimming took 2 bases from V and 2 from J, leaving 18 bases between them. There are 17 residues in the CDR3. CDR3 amino acids: CASSIQGTGQFNYGYTF. The CDR3 DNA reads TGTGCCAGTAGTATACAGGGCACAGGACAATTCAACTATGGCTACACCTTC.

This chain joins TRBV5-1 and TRBJ2-7; possibly TRBD1 for D (5 bases). V lost 4 bases to trimming and J lost 7 bases, with 21 bases between them. The CDR3 has 15 amino acids. From germline, CDR1 is SGHRS and CDR2 YFSETQ. The CDR3: CASSPFAEGAREQYF. CDR3 nucleotides: TGCGCCAGCAGCCCGTTCGCGGAAGGGGCGCGAGAGCAGTACTTC. Together with reference TRBV5-1 and TRBJ2-7, the CDR3 gives the full variable domain: KAGVTQTPRYLIKTRGQQVTLSCSPISGHRSVSWYQQTPGQGLQFLFEYFSETQRNKGNFPGRFSGRQFSNSRSEMNVSTLELGDSALYLCASSPFAEGAREQYFGPGTRLTVT.

The chain employs TRBV30 and TRBJ1-5; the D gene is possibly TRBD1 (6 bases). Trimming left V 5 bases short and J 6 bases short, with 14 bases between. The CDR3 runs 13 residues. The germline gives CDR1 GTSNPN, CDR2 SVGIG (reference sequence). The CDR3 DNA is TGTGCCTGGGGGACACCGGGGGGTCAGCCCCAGCATTTT. This sequence encodes CAWGTPGGQPQHF.

This clone was seen only a few times. For the CDR3, the DNA is TGTGCCTTAGACAGGACCTCTGGAAACACCATATATTTT. Amino acids: CALDRTSGNTIYF. The rearrangement links TRBV30 to TRBJ1-3; D perhaps matches TRBD1 (6 bases). Germline CDR1 and CDR2: GTSNPN and SVGIG (reference sequence). V gave up 7 bases and J gave up 0 bases, with 10 bases separating them. This CDR3 spans 13 amino acids.

The chain has TRBV6-2 or TRBV6-3 and TRBJ1-5, with a possible D match to TRBD1 (6 bases). CDR1 is MNHEY and CDR2 is SVGEGT in the germline V gene. This CDR3 has 15 residues. V shed 3 bases and J shed 3 bases, with 12 bases lying between them. The CDR3 sequence: CASSYPGHHNQPQHF. CDR3 DNA sequence: TGTGCCAGCAGTTATCCGGGACACCACAATCAGCCCCAGCATTTT.

The sample holds one count of this clone. The J gene is TRBJ2-5, the V gene TRBV28; D is possibly TRBD2 (6 bases). The CDR3 runs to 17 residues. V lost 1 base to trimming and J lost 3 bases, with 18 bases between them. Per the germline V gene, CDR1 is MDHEN and CDR2 is SYDVKM. The CDR3 coding sequence is TGTGCCAGCAGTTTATCCTTGGGAGTTCCGGGGGAAGAGACCCAGTACTTC. Protein: CASSLSLGVPGEETQYF.

This rearrangement joins TRBV6-5 to TRBJ2-7; 7 bases line up with TRBD2. J gave up 6 bases and V 4 bases, and 9 bases lay outside the gene matches. Germline assignment: CDR1 MNHEY and CDR2 SVGAGI. CDR3 length: 14 residues. The CDR3 DNA follows: TGTGCCAGCAGTTTAGGGTGGGAGGGCCGCGAGCAGTACTTC. This encodes CASSLGWEGREQYF.

The J gene is TRBJ2-7, the V gene TRBV6-5; the match to TRBD1 covers 10 bases. Germline assignment: CDR1 MNHEY and CDR2 SVGAGI. J was trimmed by 7 bases and V by 7 bases; bases with no gene match: 13. The CDR3 runs to 15 residues. The CDR3 DNA reads as TGTGCCAGCAACAATTTCGGGACAGGGGATCAAGAGCAGTACTTC. Protein product: CASNNFGTGDQEQYF.

This clone was counted a few times. The rearrangement links TRBV5-1 to TRBJ1-1; D not resolved. Germline loops: CDR1 SGHRS, CDR2 YFSETQ. The germline V and J ends were trimmed by 0 bases and 1 base, with 7 bases remaining between them. This CDR3 is 14 amino acids long. DNA for the CDR3: TGCGCCAGCAGCTTGGTTACAGAGAACACTGAAGCTTTCTTT. It translates to CASSLVTENTEAFF. The whole variable domain, filled in from reference TRBV5-1 and TRBJ1-1, reads KAGVTQTPRYLIKTRGQQVTLSCSPISGHRSVSWYQQTPGQGLQFLFEYFSETQRNKGNFPGRFSGRQFSNSRSEMNVSTLELGDSALYLCASSLVTENTEAFFGQGTRLTVV.

The CDR3: CASSAADRATYEQYF. The CDR3 DNA sequence: TGTGCCAGCAGCGCAGCGGACAGGGCGACCTACGAGCAGTACTTC. The genes are TRBV9 and TRBJ2-7; TRBD1 matches at 8 bases. The CDR3 loop spans 15 amino acids. The germline gives CDR1 SGDLS, CDR2 YYNGEE. J was trimmed by 2 bases and V by 3 bases; bases with no gene match: 7.

There are a few counts of this clone. This chain uses TRBV5-1 with TRBJ1-1, with D possibly matching TRBD1 (5 bases). Per germline, CDR1 SGHRS and CDR2 YFSETQ. The CDR3 spans 14 residues. V lost 5 bases to trimming and J lost 3 bases, with 14 bases between them. The CDR3: CASSQDSVDTEAFF. CDR3 nucleotides: TGCGCCAGCAGTCAAGACAGCGTAGACACTGAAGCTTTCTTT. Full variable domain (rest looked up from reference TRBV5-1 and TRBJ1-1): KAGVTQTPRYLIKTRGQQVTLSCSPISGHRSVSWYQQTPGQGLQFLFEYFSETQRNKGNFPGRFSGRQFSNSRSEMNVSTLELGDSALYLCASSQDSVDTEAFFGQGTRLTVV.

A remark on this clone: The germline gene is not matched at one end of the junction; a read error may be the cause. J is TRBJ2-5 and V is TRBV20-1; no firm D call. The CDR3 is 12 residues long. The germline gives CDR1 DFQATT, CDR2 SNEGSKA (reference sequence). The CDR3 nucleotides read TGCAGTGCTAGTGGATCCGGAGAGGCCCAGTACTTC. This encodes CSASGSGEAQYF.